A selection of T cell receptor beta chains follows, all from one sample in a study of control samples from healthy donors and cancer patients. Here immunoSEQ multiplex PCR was the method, and the copy in TCRdb shows in-frame clones only, minus some. The table includes roughly 80,000 clones, about 90% detected once. The sample consisted of blood. The receptor source for this set is a man in his fifties or sixties in good health. Both conserved end residues are trimmed from each CDR3. D genes are given only for firm matches.

v_call	j_call	d_call	cdr3_aa
TRBV15	TRBJ1-2	-	ATSRDREADIYGYT
TRBV14	TRBJ2-1	TRBD2	ASSQVPGLAGGGRSYNEQF
TRBV6-5	TRBJ1-1	TRBD1	ASTGDSTEAF
TRBV29-1	TRBJ1-1	-	SVPTEMNTEAF
TRBV7-9	TRBJ1-5	-	ASSSTLNQPQH
TRBV3-1/TRBV3-2	TRBJ2-1	-	ASSQASGSYNEQF
TRBV3-1/TRBV3-2	TRBJ2-1	TRBD2	ASSLIAGPSSYNEQF
TRBV5-1	TRBJ1-3	-	ASSWGGSGNTIY
TRBV5-6	TRBJ2-7	-	ASSLSGGSYEQY
TRBV5-3	TRBJ1-1	TRBD1	ARSLGRTGGTEAF
TRBV6-6	TRBJ2-3	TRBD1	ASSPGLGDRATDTQY
TRBV19	TRBJ1-5	-	ASSIDRYPNNQPQH
TRBV27	TRBJ2-7	-	ASKPGADYEQY
TRBV11-3	TRBJ2-7	-	ASSLGPPGVDEQY
TRBV14	TRBJ1-1	TRBD1	ASSQETGRAF
TRBV29-1	TRBJ1-3	TRBD1	GGQGRNTIY
TRBV2	TRBJ2-3	TRBD1	ASSPLDRGNTDTQY
TRBV7-6	TRBJ2-2	TRBD2	ASSRGAGGLNGELF
TRBV19	TRBJ2-1	-	ASSTGPTGNEQF
TRBV6-5	TRBJ1-2	-	ASTPQGWGFHGYT
TRBV29-1	TRBJ1-2	TRBD1	SVEMRQGAWGYT
TRBV6-6	TRBJ2-3	TRBD2	ASSPGLAGGRTDTQY